This T cell receptor (beta chain) was captured by sequencing in a study of beta chain features in type 1 diabetes. General study points: Shortening of TCRB CDR3s, moderate but significant, appeared in all four CD4+ subsets of Type 1 diabetes patients.

Purities in excess of 95% were seen in all sorted populations. Sequenced material consisted of expressed TCRB transcripts (all of the isolated RNA was reverse transcribed). Sequencing of naive, central memory and regulatory T cell samples gave an average of around 4 million reads. TCRdb's table, derived via immunoSEQ multiplex PCR, lists solely in-frame clones and lacks some. The data hold roughly 340,000 clones, with 13% observed a single time. Looked up from germline, CDR1 is MNHEY and CDR2 is SMNVEV (reference sequence). Trimming at V came to 0 bases and at J to 3 bases, leaving 7 bases not matched to a gene. The CDR3 has 16 amino acids. Remarks on this clone: Its matching antigen is unknown.

The rearrangement joins TRBV27 to TRBJ2-7; TRBD1 matches 8 bases. The source is a woman younger than 30 with type 1 diabetes. The sequenced sample consisted of naive CD4+ T cells from blood. CDR3 residues: CASSLSWGTGNYEQYF. As DNA, the CDR3 is TGTGCCAGCAGTTTATCTTGGGGGACAGGCAACTACGAGCAGTACTTC.